In its sample, the clone carrying this T cell receptor (beta chain) was seen many times. Using its own MiXCR run on the 5' RACE reads, TCRdb lists one record per CDR3 protein. The sample contains about 50,000 distinct CDR3 sequences, about 7% of which appear only once. Germline CDR1 MNHEY, CDR2 SVGEGT. V lost 2 bases, J lost 4 bases, and 4 bases lay in between. This CDR3 has 12 amino acids. This entry belongs to a study of T-cell memory formation after mild COVID-19. The sequencing input was PBMCs or a T cell subset sorted from them (not recorded which). This sequence was found in a young man who had mild COVID-19 (a few samples of this study predate the infection). Cell type and time point are not known. The genes are TRBV6-2 or TRBV6-3 and TRBJ2-3; D remains ambiguous. The CDR3 region is CASSYVADTQYF. CDR3 in DNA: TGTGCCAGCAGTTACGTGGCAGATACGCAGTATTTT.